This record covers a single TCR beta chain. Per the original data handling: Counts of nucleated cells, estimated from reference gene primer amplification, were obtained. Here immunoSEQ multiplex PCR was the method, and the copy in TCRdb shows in-frame clones only, minus some. V and J calls and clone size are as listed in that table; D and trimming were resolved from the DNA. The sample contains 110,000 to 150,000 clones, more than 80% of which appear only once. This sample was included in a study of blood T cell repertoires in COVID-19. On the study more broadly: Specimens from acute and convalescent COVID-19 originated in the United States, Italy and Spain.

V lost 5 bases and J 0 bases, leaving 13 bases between the germline ends. CDR3 length equals 16 residues. CDR1 LNHDA and CDR2 SQIVND come from the germline V gene (reference sequence). The TCR originated in a man over 45 who had recovered from COVID-19. Specimen: PBMCs or T cells enriched from blood (not recorded which). The chain couples TRBV19 to TRBJ2-2, with D possibly being TRBD2 (6 bases). For the CDR3, the DNA is TGTGCCAGTAGTCGTGCGGGGATTCCGAACACCGGGGAGCTGTTTTTT. Translating it yields CASSRAGIPNTGELFF.